The 29 T cell receptor beta chains listed next were all sequenced from one sample in a study of technical replicates of blood from several donors (dated by TCRdb to 2017 to 2019). The library was built by means of the immunoSEQ multiplex PCR assay. Here the immuneACCESS table is served through TCRdb, limited to in-frame sequences with V and J called. Missing clones are a known gap in these copies; in checked studies unresolved V genes cover under half, and the rest lacks a known reason. Recorded for this sample are just over 70,000 clones; just under 95% of them occurred a single time. Of the sample, about 0.38% is held by the ten largest clones. The source material was T cells isolated from PBMCs. The receptors derive from a human donor in good health.

This chain connects TRBV10-1 to TRBJ2-7; 8 nucleotides line up with TRBD1. The CDR3 covers 14 residues. After removal of 3 bases from V and 7 bases from J, the junction contained 8 bases not matched to a gene. The germline CDR1 and CDR2 sequences are WNHNN and SYGVQD (reference sequence). In DNA, the CDR3 is TGCGCCAGCAGTGATTCGGACAGGGTAAAAGAGCAGTACTTC. This gives the protein CASSDSDRVKEQYF.

The V call is TRBV27, the J call TRBJ1-2; 7 nucleotides align to TRBD1. This CDR3 has 14 amino acids. Looked up from germline, CDR1 is MNHEY and CDR2 is SMNVEV (reference sequence). Trimming cost V 5 bases and J 7 bases; bases outside gene matches: 10. The CDR3 sequence is CASSTPEGAGGYTF. The CDR3 DNA reads TGTGCCAGCAGTACCCCCGAGGGGGCAGGTGGCTACACCTTC.

The chain combines TRBV2 with TRBJ2-2; maybe TRBD2 (6 bases). V was trimmed by 1 base and J by 7 bases, leaving 13 bases between them. The V gene's germline CDR1 is SNHLY and CDR2 FYNNEI. CDR3 length: 15 residues. CDR3 loop: CASSEVGLGNGELFF. The CDR3 DNA follows: TGTGCCAGCAGTGAAGTGGGACTGGGGAACGGGGAGCTGTTTTTT.

The V gene is TRBV4-2, the J gene TRBJ1-5, with D possibly being TRBD1 (5 bases). The CDR3 contains 17 residues. CDR1 is LGHNA and CDR2 is YNFKEQ in the germline V gene. V lost 0 bases to trimming and J lost 1 base, with 13 bases between them. CDR3 in DNA: TGTGCCAGCAGCCAAGATTTGTGGGGCGGAAGCAATCAGCCCCAGCATTTT. This encodes CASSQDLWGGSNQPQHF.

The chain joins TRBV6-6 to TRBJ2-1, with no clear D. In germline, CDR1 is MNHNY, CDR2 SVGAGI (reference sequence). This CDR3 region has 16 residues. V was trimmed by 7 bases and J by 0 bases, leaving 16 bases between them. Written as DNA, the CDR3 is TGTGCCAGCACCCTCCTTCCCCCAGGCTCCTACAATGAGCAGTTCTTC. Its protein is CASTLLPPGSYNEQFF.

The J gene is TRBJ1-2, the V gene TRBV6-1; 7 bases line up with TRBD1. V lost 1 base to trimming and J lost 5 bases; unmatched junction nucleotides: 13. CDR1 and CDR2 (germline): MNHNS, SASEGT. CDR3 length: 17 residues. The CDR3 coding sequence is TGTGCCAGCAGTGAAGGAGGGGGACAGAGGATTTCATATGGCTACACCTTC. It translates to CASSEGGGQRISYGYTF.

CDR3 region: CASSIQGREQPQHF. CDR3 bases: TGTGCCAGCTCAATTCAGGGGAGGGAGCAGCCCCAGCATTTT. V usage is TRBV18 and J usage is TRBJ1-5, with a weak D call TRBD1 (6 bases). Germline V gene sequence: CDR1 KGHSH, CDR2 LQKENI. The CDR3 extends over 14 amino acids. Trimming took off 5 bases at V and 7 bases at J, with 15 bases between the two ends.

The V and J genes are TRBV6-6 and TRBJ2-6, with 8 positions matching TRBD2. CDR1 is MNHNY, CDR2 SVGAGI, per germline (reference sequence). The CDR3 has 16 residues. V lost 2 bases, J lost 4 bases, and 4 bases stayed unmatched. For the CDR3, the DNA is TGTGCCAGCAGTTACACTCTAGCGGGCGGGGCCAACGTCCTGACTTTC. It is translated as CASSYTLAGGANVLTF.

V gene TRBV11-2 combines with J gene TRBJ2-1, with unresolved D. V was cut by 1 base and J by 8 bases, with 6 bases left in between. CDR1 is SGHAT, CDR2 FQNNGV, per germline. The CDR3 consists of 12 residues. This CDR3 is CASSLAEYEQFF. The CDR3 bases are TGTGCCAGCAGCTTAGCGGAGTATGAGCAGTTCTTC.

This chain links TRBV19 with TRBJ2-2, with 9 bases fitting TRBD1. The junction had 5 bases not matched to a gene; V was cut back by 3 bases and J by 3 bases. The CDR3 consists of 16 residues. Germline-derived CDR1 and CDR2 are LNHDA and SQIVND (reference sequence). The CDR3 here is CASSMGGTGYTGELFF. The CDR3 nucleotides read TGTGCCAGTAGTATGGGAGGGACAGGGTACACCGGGGAGCTGTTTTTT.

This clone was detected only once. The chain has TRBV5-6 and TRBJ2-5, with 7 bases that match TRBD1. Per the germline V gene, CDR1 is SGHDT and CDR2 is YYEEEE. Germline trimming cut 0 bases from V and 4 bases from J; bases unmatched to any gene: 6. The CDR3 is 15 amino acids. For the CDR3, the DNA is TGTGCCAGCAGCTTGGGGGACAGTCGCATAGAGACCCAGTACTTC. Its translation is CASSLGDSRIETQYF.

The chain carries TRBV4-1 and TRBJ1-1, with D possibly TRBD1 on 6 matching bases. The CDR3 loop spans 14 amino acids. V lost 0 bases and J 5 bases, leaving 10 bases between the germline ends. Germline-derived CDR1 and CDR2 are MGHRA and YSYEKL. The CDR3 nucleotides read TGCGCCAGCAGCCAAGACAGGGGCCCGACTGAAGCTTTCTTT. This translates into CASSQDRGPTEAFF.

J is TRBJ1-2 and V is TRBV5-6, with a weak D call TRBD1 (5 bases). This CDR3 spans 13 amino acids. Trimming removed 4 bases at V and 8 bases at J, with 15 bases between. From germline, CDR1 is SGHDT and CDR2 YYEEEE. This chain's CDR3 is CASSTIRVRGYTF. The CDR3 coding sequence is TGTGCCAGCAGCACCATCAGGGTGCGGGGCTACACCTTC.

This chain uses TRBV21-1 with TRBJ2-7; the table gives TRBD2 as D, unverified against the DNA. TRBV21-1 is classified as a pseudogene. This CDR3 has 16 residues. CDR3 DNA: TGTGCCAGCAGCAAAGTTACGAGGGAGAGGACCTACGAGCAGTACTTC. This translates into CASSKVTRERTYEQYF.

The chain combines TRBV9 with TRBJ2-7, with TRBD1 identical over 10 bases. Germline CDR1 SGDLS, CDR2 YYNGEE. Losses at the gene ends were 0 bases for V and 5 bases for J; bases not matched to a gene: 8. This CDR3 is built from 16 residues. The DNA for the CDR3 is TGTGCCAGCAGCGTAGCTCTTGGGACAGGGGAGGACGAGCAGTACTTC. This translates into CASSVALGTGEDEQYF.

This clone was recorded once. In nucleotides, the CDR3 is TGTGCCCGGACAGAGACGCAAGAGACCCAGTACTTC. It yields the protein CARTETQETQYF. The chain couples TRBV6-1 to TRBJ2-5, with a possible D match to TRBD1 (6 bases). This CDR3 is built from 12 residues. Germline lookup yields CDR1 MNHNS and CDR2 SASEGT. The V gene lost 11 bases and the J gene lost 2 bases, with 12 bases spanning the gap.

This chain connects TRBV30 to TRBJ1-1, with D possibly TRBD1 on 5 matching bases. In germline, CDR1 is GTSNPN, CDR2 SVGIG (reference sequence). This CDR3 spans 13 amino acids. Deletions cut 3 bases from V and 3 bases from J, with 11 bases between. The CDR3 loop reads CAWRWGWDTEAFF. The CDR3, as DNA: TGTGCCTGGAGATGGGGCTGGGACACTGAAGCTTTCTTT.

V is TRBV29-1 and J is TRBJ2-3; the D gene is possibly TRBD2 (5 bases). Trimming left V 3 bases short and J 2 bases short, with 30 bases between. Germline CDR1 is SQVTM and CDR2 is ANQGSEA. The CDR3 covers 20 residues. The DNA of the CDR3 is TGCAGCGTTGATGCTCAGACGGATCTTGAGGGCAGGCCCTCCACAGATACGCAGTATTTT. Protein product: CSVDAQTDLEGRPSTDTQYF.

This clone was found once. The genes are TRBV5-1 and TRBJ2-7; TRBD1 matches 9 bases. V dropped 0 bases and J dropped 11; count of bases not matched to a gene: 9. Germline assignment: CDR1 SGHRS and CDR2 YFSETQ. The CDR3 length is 14 residues. DNA for the CDR3: TGCGCCAGCAGCTTGGGGGACAGGGACTGGGGAAAGTACTTC. Protein sequence: CASSLGDRDWGKYF.

The chain carries TRBV18 and TRBJ1-5; TRBD1 might be the D (5 bases). The CDR3 contains 14 residues. CDR1 KGHSH and CDR2 LQKENI come from the germline V gene. Trimming pared 5 bases from V and 5 bases from J, leaving 13 bases between. The chain's CDR3 is CASSSGRGDQPQHF. In DNA, the CDR3 is TGTGCCAGCTCATCGGGGCGGGGGGATCAGCCCCAGCATTTT. The full variable domain, rest sourced from reference TRBV18 and TRBJ1-5, is NAGVMQNPRHLVRRRGQEARLRCSPMKGHSHVYWYRQLPEEGLKFMVYLQKENIIDESGMPKERFSAEFPKEGPSILRIQQVVRGDSAAYFCASSSGRGDQPQHFGDGTRLSIL.

This chain joins TRBV7-8 and TRBJ1-5; D uncertain. V was pared by 5 bases and J by 4 bases, with 27 bases between. The CDR3 consists of 19 residues. Germline V lookup: CDR1 SGHVS, CDR2 FQNEAQ. CDR3 nucleotides: TGTGCCAGCAGCCTCATCCCCATGTCGGGATTGGAATGGAATCAGCCCCAGCATTTT. Its protein product is CASSLIPMSGLEWNQPQHF.

Turning to this clone: Other DNA sequences from this sample encode an identical CDR3 as well. The chain joins TRBV13 to TRBJ1-4, with 8 bases matching TRBD1. The ends lost 5 bases at V and 4 bases at J; junction bases unmatched: 3. The germline V gene encodes CDR1 PRHDT and CDR2 FYEKMQ (reference sequence). The CDR3 length is 14 residues. CDR3 sequence reads: CASSLDRDNEKLFF. CDR3 in DNA: TGTGCCAGCAGCCTGGACAGGGATAATGAAAAACTGTTTTTT.

This sequence joins TRBV5-1 and TRBJ1-1, with D uncertain. Germline CDR1 SGHRS, CDR2 YFSETQ. V lost 1 base and J lost 0, with 10 bases in between. This CDR3 has 15 residues. The CDR3 DNA is TGCGCCAGCAGCTTGTTTGACTTGATGAACACTGAAGCTTTCTTT. As protein: CASSLFDLMNTEAFF.

The chain uses TRBV6-5 and TRBJ1-2; TRBD1 aligns across 8 bases. CDR1 and CDR2 (germline): MNHEY, SVGAGI. The CDR3 contains 14 residues. Unmatched junction bases numbered 4, after V lost 5 bases and J lost 2 bases. The CDR3, as DNA: TGTGCCAGCAGTATGCGGACAGGGAACTATGGCTACACCTTC. This gives the protein CASSMRTGNYGYTF.

This chain uses TRBV19 with TRBJ2-7; 11 bases fit TRBD2. CDR1 and CDR2 (germline): LNHDA, SQIVND (reference sequence). The V gene end was trimmed by 4 bases and the J gene end by 6 bases; junction bases not matched to a gene: 8. CDR3 length: 15 residues. CDR3 protein: CASSSPGLAVPEQYF. CDR3 sequence (DNA): TGTGCCAGTAGTAGCCCGGGACTAGCGGTTCCCGAGCAGTACTTC. Complete variable domain (other parts from reference TRBV19 and TRBJ2-7): DGGITQSPKYLFRKEGQNVTLSCEQNLNHDAMYWYRQDPGQGLRLIYYSQIVNDFQKGDIAEGYSVSREKKESFPLTVTSAQKNPTAFYLCASSSPGLAVPEQYFGPGTRLTVT.

The chain links TRBV9 to TRBJ2-7; 9 positions match TRBD2. CDR1 SGDLS and CDR2 YYNGEE come from the germline V gene. The junction had 13 bases not matched to a gene; V was cut back by 5 bases and J by 4 bases. There are 16 residues in the CDR3. The CDR3: CASSQSSSGIEYEQYF. In DNA, the CDR3 is TGTGCCAGCAGTCAATCGTCTAGCGGGATAGAATACGAGCAGTACTTC.

The chain couples TRBV29-1 to TRBJ2-6; 8 bases are a match to TRBD1. With V trimmed by 1 base and J by 2 bases, 4 bases remained unmatched. The CDR3 loop spans 16 amino acids. From germline, CDR1 is SQVTM and CDR2 ANQGSEA. The CDR3 coding sequence is TGCAGCGTTGAAGGTCGGACAGGGACTGGGGCCAACGTCCTGACTTTC. It is translated as CSVEGRTGTGANVLTF.

The V gene is TRBV2, the J gene TRBJ2-7; no definite D call. The V end was cut by 6 bases, the J end by 4 bases, with 10 bases between. The germline gives CDR1 SNHLY, CDR2 FYNNEI. The CDR3 is 12 amino acids. The DNA of the CDR3 is TGTGCCAGCAGACCGAACCTATACGAGCAGTACTTC. This translates into CASRPNLYEQYF.

The chain employs TRBV11-2 and TRBJ2-5; 8 nucleotides match TRBD2. The V segment lost 3 bases and the J segment 2 bases; nucleotides outside the gene matches: 8. The CDR3 sequence is 16 residues long. From germline, CDR1 is SGHAT and CDR2 FQNNGV. For the CDR3, the DNA is TGTGCCAGCAGCTTGGCGGAGCGGGAGATTCAAGAGACCCAGTACTTC. Its protein product is CASSLAEREIQETQYF.